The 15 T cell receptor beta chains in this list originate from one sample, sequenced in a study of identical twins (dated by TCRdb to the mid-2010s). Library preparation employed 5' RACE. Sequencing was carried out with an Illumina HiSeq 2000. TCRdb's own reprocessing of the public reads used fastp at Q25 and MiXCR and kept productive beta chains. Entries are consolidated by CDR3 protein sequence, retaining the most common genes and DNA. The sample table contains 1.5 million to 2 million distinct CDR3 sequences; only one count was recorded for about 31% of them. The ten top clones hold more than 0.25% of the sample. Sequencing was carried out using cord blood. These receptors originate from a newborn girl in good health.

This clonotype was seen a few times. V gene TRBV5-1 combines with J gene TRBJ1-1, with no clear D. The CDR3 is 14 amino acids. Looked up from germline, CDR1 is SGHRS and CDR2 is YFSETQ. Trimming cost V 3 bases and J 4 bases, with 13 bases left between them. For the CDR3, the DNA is TGCGCCAGCAGCTCGTTCGACATGAGCACTGAAGCTTTCTTT. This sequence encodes CASSSFDMSTEAFF. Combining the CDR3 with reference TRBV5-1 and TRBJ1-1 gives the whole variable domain KAGVTQTPRYLIKTRGQQVTLSCSPISGHRSVSWYQQTPGQGLQFLFEYFSETQRNKGNFPGRFSGRQFSNSRSEMNVSTLELGDSALYLCASSSFDMSTEAFFGQGTRLTVV.

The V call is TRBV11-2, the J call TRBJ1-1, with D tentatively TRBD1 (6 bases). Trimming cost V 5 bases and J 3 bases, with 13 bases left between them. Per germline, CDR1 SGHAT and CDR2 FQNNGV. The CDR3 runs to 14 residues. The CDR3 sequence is CASSPQGRDTEAFF. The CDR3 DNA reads TGTGCCAGCAGCCCTCAGGGGCGTGACACTGAAGCTTTCTTT.

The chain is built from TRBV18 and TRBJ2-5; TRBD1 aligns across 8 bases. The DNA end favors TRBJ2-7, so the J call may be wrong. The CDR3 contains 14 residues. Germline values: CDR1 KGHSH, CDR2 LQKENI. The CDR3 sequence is CASSPPQGVYEQYF. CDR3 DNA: TGTGCCAGCTCACCACCACAGGGGGTTTACGAGCAGTACTTC.

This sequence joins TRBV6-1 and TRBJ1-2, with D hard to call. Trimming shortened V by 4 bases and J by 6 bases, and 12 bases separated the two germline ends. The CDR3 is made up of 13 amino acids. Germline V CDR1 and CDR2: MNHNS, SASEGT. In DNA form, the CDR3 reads TGTGCCAGCAGTGCCGACCCCCGAAATGGCTACACCTTC. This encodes CASSADPRNGYTF.

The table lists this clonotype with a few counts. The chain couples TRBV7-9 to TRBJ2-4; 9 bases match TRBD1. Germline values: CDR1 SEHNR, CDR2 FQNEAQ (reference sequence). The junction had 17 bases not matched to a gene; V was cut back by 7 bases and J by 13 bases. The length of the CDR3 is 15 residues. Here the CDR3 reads CASTPGQGVYNEQYF. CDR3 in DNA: TGTGCCAGCACCCCGGGACAGGGTGTCTACAATGAGCAGTACTTC.

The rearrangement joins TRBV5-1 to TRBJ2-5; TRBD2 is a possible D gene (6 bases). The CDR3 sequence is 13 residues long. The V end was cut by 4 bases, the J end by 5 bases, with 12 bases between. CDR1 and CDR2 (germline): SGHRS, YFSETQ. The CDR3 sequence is CASSPGRTETQYF. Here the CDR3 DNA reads TGCGCCAGCAGCCCCGGGAGAACCGAGACCCAGTACTTC. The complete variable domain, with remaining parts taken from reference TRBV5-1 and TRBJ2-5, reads KAGVTQTPRYLIKTRGQQVTLSCSPISGHRSVSWYQQTPGQGLQFLFEYFSETQRNKGNFPGRFSGRQFSNSRSEMNVSTLELGDSALYLCASSPGRTETQYFGPGTRLLVL.

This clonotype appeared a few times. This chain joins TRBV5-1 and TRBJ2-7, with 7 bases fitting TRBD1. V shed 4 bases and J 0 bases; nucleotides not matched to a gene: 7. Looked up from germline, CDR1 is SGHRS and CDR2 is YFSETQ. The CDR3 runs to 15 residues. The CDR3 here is CASSRAGTVSYEQYF. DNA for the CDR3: TGCGCCAGCAGCCGTGCCGGGACAGTCTCCTACGAGCAGTACTTC.

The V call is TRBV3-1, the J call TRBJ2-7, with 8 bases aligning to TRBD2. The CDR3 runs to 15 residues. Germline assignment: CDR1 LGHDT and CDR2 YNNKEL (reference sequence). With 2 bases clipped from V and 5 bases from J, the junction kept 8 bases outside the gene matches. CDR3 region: CASSQSQGLGDEQYF. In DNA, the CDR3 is TGTGCCAGCAGCCAATCGCAGGGACTAGGAGACGAGCAGTACTTC.

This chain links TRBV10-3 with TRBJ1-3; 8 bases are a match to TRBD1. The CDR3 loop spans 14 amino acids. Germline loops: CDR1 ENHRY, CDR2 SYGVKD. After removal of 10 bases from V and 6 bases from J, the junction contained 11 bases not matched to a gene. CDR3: CATLPGGQENTIYF. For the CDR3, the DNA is TGTGCCACCCTACCCGGGGGACAGGAAAACACCATATATTTT.

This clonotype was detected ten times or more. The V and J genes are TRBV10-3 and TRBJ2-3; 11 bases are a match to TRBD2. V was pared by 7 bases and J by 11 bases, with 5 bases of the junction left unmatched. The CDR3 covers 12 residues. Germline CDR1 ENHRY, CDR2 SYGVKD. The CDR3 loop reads CAITNSGGEQYF. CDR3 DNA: TGTGCCATCACCAATAGCGGGGGGGAGCAGTATTTT.

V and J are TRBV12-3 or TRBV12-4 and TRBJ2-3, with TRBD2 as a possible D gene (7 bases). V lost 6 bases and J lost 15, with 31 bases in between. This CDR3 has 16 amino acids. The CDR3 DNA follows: TGTGCCAGCAGCCCCCTTGCGGGGGCTAGCACAGATGTGGAATATTTT. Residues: CASSPLAGASTDVEYF.

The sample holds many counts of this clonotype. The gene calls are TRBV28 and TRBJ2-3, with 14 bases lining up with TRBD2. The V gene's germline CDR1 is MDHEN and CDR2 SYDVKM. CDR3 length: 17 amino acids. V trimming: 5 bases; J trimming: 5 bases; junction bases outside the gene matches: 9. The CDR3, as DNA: TGTGCCAGCAGTAGCACCTCCGGGACTAGCGGGAGAGATACGCAGTATTTT. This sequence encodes CASSSTSGTSGRDTQYF. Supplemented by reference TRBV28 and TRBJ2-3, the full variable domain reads DVKVTQSSRYLVKRTGEKVFLECVQDMDHENMFWYRQDPGLGLRLIYFSYDVKMKEKGDIPEGYSVSREKKERFSLILESASTNQTSMYLCASSSTSGTSGRDTQYFGPGTRLTVL.

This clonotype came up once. DNA for the CDR3: TGTGCCAGCACCGCCACGGGCACTGAAGCTTTCTTT. It translates to CASTATGTEAFF. The chain combines TRBV7-9 with TRBJ1-1; D ambiguous. CDR3 length equals 12 residues. Trimming left V 7 bases short and J 4 bases short, with 10 bases between. In germline, CDR1 is SEHNR, CDR2 FQNEAQ (reference sequence).

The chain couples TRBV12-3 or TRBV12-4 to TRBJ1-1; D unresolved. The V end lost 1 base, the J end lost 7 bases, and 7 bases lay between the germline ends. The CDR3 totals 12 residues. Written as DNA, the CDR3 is TGTGCCAGCAGTTTAGGACCGAGTGAAGCTTTCTTT. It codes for CASSLGPSEAFF.

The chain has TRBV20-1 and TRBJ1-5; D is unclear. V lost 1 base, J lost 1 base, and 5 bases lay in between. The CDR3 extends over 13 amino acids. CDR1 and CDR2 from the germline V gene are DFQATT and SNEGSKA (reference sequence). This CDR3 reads CSARARSNQPQHF. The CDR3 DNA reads TGCAGTGCTAGAGCCAGGAGCAATCAGCCCCAGCATTTT.